This paragraph reports one TCR beta chain. Its specificity is unknown. The PCR ran on 60 Vbeta and 13 Jbeta primers. Data came from immunoSEQ multiplex PCR; TCRdb stores just in-frame clones and leaves some out. The sample lists about 120,000 clones; about 73% were seen once. This sample is drawn from a study of cytomegalovirus exposure and HLA in healthy donors. This CDR3 region has 14 residues. CDR1 is SGHVS and CDR2 is FQNEAQ in the germline V gene. With V trimmed by 5 bases and J by 14 bases, 9 bases remained unmatched. The study's findings and limits: Using the classifier, cytomegalovirus status was reportedly diagnosed with high specificity and sensitivity. The later analysis indicated that the majority of CMV-associated TCR beta chains appeared HLA-restricted. No immune exposure information besides CMV serostatus was available. Later analysis suggested links between common viral pathogens and several top significant clusters.

Sequencing input: PBMCs. This receptor was obtained from a woman aged 25 to 39 in good health and CMV-seropositive. The chain joins TRBV7-8 to TRBJ1-6; TRBD1 matches at 10 bases. The chain's CDR3 is CASSQGQGSSALHF. CDR3 nucleotides: TGTGCCAGCAGCCAGGGACAGGGGTCGTCGGCCCTCCACTTT.